This T cell receptor beta chain emerged from a study of T cell clonotyping in hematopoietic cell transplantation. This CDR3 region has 18 residues. The V segment lost 0 bases and the J segment 0 bases; nucleotides outside the gene matches: 3. The germline V gene encodes CDR1 LNHNV and CDR2 YYDKDF (reference sequence). Comments on this clone: Its target is unknown.

General study findings and limits: After transplant, recipient diversity fell while pathologically expanded clonotypes grew through day 180. Without cell sorting, CD4 versus CD8 contributions remain unresolved. Broader posttransplant TCR repertoire diversity was predicted by graft donor and pretransplant recipient Inverse Simpson Index values.

Using immunoSEQ multiplex PCR, the repertoire was profiled, and TCRdb retains in-frame clones only, with some absent. The repertoire holds about 36,000 clones, with over 70% as singletons. The rearrangement uses TRBV15 and TRBJ2-1; 12 bases are shared with TRBD2. The material sequenced was peripheral blood mononuclear cells. This sequence was found in a woman aged 40-49 years in good health. Some clones in this sample may be carry-over from other donors' samples. The CDR3 DNA reads as TGTGCCACCAGCAGAGATCGACTAGCGGGGGCCTCCTACAATGAGCAGTTCTTC. Translating it yields CATSRDRLAGASYNEQFF.